The 3 T cell receptor beta chains given below trace back to one sample, sequenced in a study of CD8+CD57+ T cells in acquired aplastic anemia. The template for TCR beta VDJ and CDR3 sequence profiling was genomic DNA. TCRdb reprocessed the reads with MiXCR, giving one entry per CDR3 protein. The table records around 230,000 distinct CDR3 sequences, 61% of them present only once. The sequencing sample was made of sorted CD4+, CD8+, or CD8+CD57+ T cells (not recorded which) from PBMCs. The receptor source for this set is a human donor in good health.

This clonotype was detected only a few times. The chain joins TRBV10-3 to TRBJ1-5, with 7 bases that match TRBD1. The CDR3 has 15 residues. Per germline, CDR1 ENHRY and CDR2 SYGVKD. Trimming cost V 6 bases and J 0 bases; bases outside gene matches: 5. The chain's CDR3 is CAIRTDRASNQPQHF. The CDR3 region has the DNA TGTGCCATCAGGACTGACAGGGCTAGCAATCAGCCCCAGCATTTT.

The V call is TRBV2, the J call TRBJ2-3; 9 nucleotides align to TRBD2. This CDR3 has 15 amino acids. Germline-derived CDR1 and CDR2 are SNHLY and FYNNEI. V shed 6 bases, J shed 5 bases, and the junction held 9 bases outside the gene matches. CDR3 nucleotides: TGTGCCAGCAGCTTCTTGCGGGAGGGCCGAGATACGCAGTATTTT. Translating gives CASSFLREGRDTQYF.

The genes are TRBV4-1 and TRBJ2-7; TRBD1 might be the D (6 bases). V gave up 0 bases and J gave up 3 bases, with 9 bases separating them. The CDR3 has 14 residues. The germline CDR1 and CDR2 sequences are MGHRA and YSYEKL. The CDR3 is CASSQDPDSYEQYF. In nucleotides, the CDR3 is TGCGCCAGCAGCCAAGACCCGGACAGCTACGAGCAGTACTTC.